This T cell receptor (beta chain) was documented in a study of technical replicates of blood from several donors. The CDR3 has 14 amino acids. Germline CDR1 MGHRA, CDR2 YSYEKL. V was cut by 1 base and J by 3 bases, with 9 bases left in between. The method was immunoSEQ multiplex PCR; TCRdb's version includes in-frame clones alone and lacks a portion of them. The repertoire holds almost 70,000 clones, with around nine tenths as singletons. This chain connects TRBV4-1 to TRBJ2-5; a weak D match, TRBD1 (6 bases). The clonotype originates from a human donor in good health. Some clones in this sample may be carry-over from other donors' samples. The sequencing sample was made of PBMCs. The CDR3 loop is CASSQVAGEETQYF. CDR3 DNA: TGCGCCAGCAGCCAAGTGGCAGGGGAAGAGACCCAGTACTTC.